Shown below are 21 T cell receptor beta chains from a single sample sequenced in a study of read filtering for tumor transcriptome and immune sequencing. The library was built from about 400 ng RNA with molecular barcoded adaptors for alpha/delta and beta/gamma chains. TCRdb passed the reads through MiXCR, listing each CDR3 protein once. The sample shows 94,000 or so distinct CDR3 sequences, roughly an eighth of them seen only once. Input material: a population of CD138-negative cells sorted from bone marrow. The receptor set was obtained from a donor aged 40 or older with multiple myeloma.

To note about this clonotype: One end of the junction varies from germline; a read error may be responsible. The rearrangement links TRBV30 to TRBJ1-3; D unresolved. CDR3 size: 11 residues. CDR1 and CDR2 (germline): GTSNPN, SVGIG (reference sequence). The CDR3 here is CAWPRPVTMYF. CDR3 sequence (DNA): TGTGCCTGGCCGCGCCCGGTCACCATGTATTTT.

Ten or more counts support this clonotype. The chain uses TRBV15 and TRBJ1-1; the D is unclear. CDR1 is LNHNV, CDR2 YYDKDF, per germline (reference sequence). Trimming removed 9 bases from V and 1 base from J, with 9 bases in between. The CDR3 extends over 12 amino acids. The CDR3 DNA sequence: TGTGCCACAAAACAGCGGAACACTGAAGCTTTCTTT. This sequence encodes CATKQRNTEAFF. The whole variable domain, remainder taken from reference TRBV15 and TRBJ1-1, is DAMVIQNPRYQVTQFGKPVTLSCSQTLNHNVMYWYQQKSSQAPKLLFHYYDKDFNNEADTPDNFQSRRPNTSFCFLDIRSPGLGDTAMYLCATKQRNTEAFFGQGTRLTVV.

This clonotype has only one observation. The chain links TRBV27 to TRBJ1-5; a possible D gene is TRBD1 (5 bases). The CDR3 is 11 residues long. Germline lookup yields CDR1 MNHEY and CDR2 SMNVEV (reference sequence). Between the trimmed V and J ends, which lost 5 bases and 13 bases, there was a span of 12 bases. The DNA for the CDR3 is TGTGCCAGCAGTAGCGGGGGGAGGCAGCATTTT. This translates into CASSSGGRQHF.

This clonotype was seen repeatedly, ten times or more. This rearrangement joins TRBV6-1 to TRBJ2-3, with D unclear. V was shortened by 6 bases and J by 4 bases, with 14 bases between the two germline ends. Per germline, CDR1 MNHNS and CDR2 SASEGT. The CDR3 extends over 14 amino acids. DNA of the CDR3: TGTGCCAGCAGCCTAAACTCGGCGGCAGATACGCAGTATTTT. This gives the protein CASSLNSAADTQYF.

This clonotype was detected many times. The chain has TRBV7-9 and TRBJ2-5; D gene ambiguous. The CDR3 is made up of 12 amino acids. Looked up from germline, CDR1 is SEHNR and CDR2 is FQNEAQ (reference sequence). V was pared by 1 base and J by 5 bases, with 5 bases between. Here the CDR3 reads CASSLEAETQYF. The CDR3 coding sequence is TGTGCCAGCAGCTTAGAGGCGGAGACCCAGTACTTC.

With regard to this clonotype: A much larger clone sits a single nucleotide away, making a read error possible. The conserved closing phenylalanine or tryptophan is absent in this CDR3, likely reflecting a read error. The V and J genes are TRBV7-3 and TRBJ2-7; 10 bases line up with TRBD2. The CDR3 totals 16 residues. V lost 0 bases to trimming and J lost 5 bases; unmatched junction nucleotides: 7. Germline assignment: CDR1 SGHTA and CDR2 FQGTGA. Written as DNA, the CDR3 is TGTGCCAGCAGCTTAACGTTTAAGCGGGAGGGCCACGAGCAGTACTCC. It encodes CASSLTFKREGHEQYS.

The table lists this clonotype with many counts. The V and J genes are TRBV28 and TRBJ2-5, with a tentative D call TRBD1 (6 bases). The length of the CDR3 is 13 residues. Trimming left V 7 bases short and J 2 bases short, with 11 bases between. Germline V gene sequence: CDR1 MDHEN, CDR2 SYDVKM. The CDR3 loop is CASTQGRQETQYF. The CDR3 region has the DNA TGTGCCAGCACACAGGGTCGGCAAGAGACCCAGTACTTC.

The rearrangement links TRBV12-3 or TRBV12-4 to TRBJ1-2; D possibly corresponds to TRBD1 (5 bases). V was clipped by 5 bases and J by 4 bases, with 17 bases between them. The CDR3 is made up of 15 amino acids. The DNA of the CDR3 is TGTGCCAGCAGTCCTCGGGCTAGGCAGGGCTATGGCTACACCTTC. The encoded protein is CASSPRARQGYGYTF.

This clonotype was seen ten or more times. This chain connects TRBV27 to TRBJ2-7; 12 bases line up with TRBD2. The CDR3 is 15 amino acids. Trimming removed 3 bases from V and 5 bases from J; junction bases left unmatched: 5. The V gene's germline CDR1 is MNHEY and CDR2 SMNVEV (reference sequence). The CDR3 loop reads CASSFLAGGNHEQYF. The DNA for the CDR3 is TGTGCCAGCAGTTTTCTAGCGGGAGGGAATCACGAGCAGTACTTC.

There are many counts of this clonotype. DNA for the CDR3: TGTGCCAGCAGTGCCCAGGGACAGAACACAGATACGCAGTATTTT. This codes for CASSAQGQNTDTQYF. The V gene is TRBV2, the J gene TRBJ2-3, with 7 nucleotides matching TRBD1. Germline V gene data show CDR1 as SNHLY and CDR2 as FYNNEI. There are 15 residues in the CDR3. V lost 4 bases and J lost 2; bases outside the gene matches: 6.

In its sample, this clonotype was seen many times. The chain joins TRBV5-1 to TRBJ1-6; D remains ambiguous. This CDR3 contains 15 residues. Trimming shortened V by 0 bases and J by 9 bases, and 13 bases separated the two germline ends. CDR1 and CDR2 from the germline V gene are SGHRS and YFSETQ. The CDR3 sequence is CASSLEPGGGSPLHF. The CDR3, as DNA: TGCGCCAGCAGCTTGGAGCCAGGCGGTGGTTCACCCCTCCACTTT.

This clonotype was counted many times. The V and J genes are TRBV15 and TRBJ2-1; D gene unclear. The V gene's germline CDR1 is LNHNV and CDR2 YYDKDF (reference sequence). Trimming stripped 0 bases from V and 6 bases from J, with 9 bases between. The CDR3 length is 14 residues. The CDR3 DNA sequence: TGTGCCACCAGCAGAGATCGATACACCAATGAGCAGTTCTTC. Its protein product is CATSRDRYTNEQFF.

Many counts were recorded for this clonotype. This rearrangement joins TRBV29-1 to TRBJ2-1; weak D call: TRBD1 (6 bases). Germline V gene sequence: CDR1 SQVTM, CDR2 ANQGSEA. The V and J ends lost 4 bases and 2 bases respectively, with 15 bases between them. The CDR3 runs to 15 residues. CDR3 sequence: CSVVAGVGAYNEQFF. Written as DNA, the CDR3 is TGCAGCGTTGTCGCAGGGGTTGGAGCCTACAATGAGCAGTTCTTC.

This clonotype is termed medium-sized. CDR3 in amino acids: CASSLLAGAMNEQFF. CDR3 in DNA: TGTGCCAGCAGCTTATTAGCGGGAGCGATGAATGAGCAGTTCTTC. The chain couples TRBV7-2 to TRBJ2-1, with 9 bases that match TRBD2. The CDR3 has 15 residues. CDR1 and CDR2 from the germline V gene are SGHTA and FQGNSA. The V gene end was trimmed by 2 bases and the J gene end by 7 bases; junction bases not matched to a gene: 6.

The CDR3 coding sequence is TGTGCCACCAGCAGAGATCTGACAAGTGGATCGGCTTTCTTT. Its translation: CATSRDLTSGSAFF. The V call is TRBV15, the J call TRBJ1-1; D not certain. V dropped 0 bases and J dropped 11 bases, with 16 bases sitting between them. The CDR3 totals 14 residues. The V gene's germline CDR1 is LNHNV and CDR2 YYDKDF (reference sequence).

This clonotype came up many times. V usage is TRBV7-9 and J usage is TRBJ1-1, with D possibly being TRBD1 (5 bases). The CDR3 is 14 amino acids. Deletions cut 5 bases from V and 2 bases from J, with 12 bases between. CDR1 SEHNR and CDR2 FQNEAQ come from the germline V gene (reference sequence). Here the CDR3 reads CASSLRGSNTEAFF. Here the CDR3 DNA reads TGTGCCAGCAGCCTTCGGGGCTCCAACACTGAAGCTTTCTTT.

This sequence joins TRBV7-9 and TRBJ2-5; 7 bases agree with TRBD1. V gave up 5 bases and J gave up 5 bases; unmatched junction bases: 8. The germline V gene has CDR1 SEHNR and CDR2 FQNEAQ (reference sequence). The CDR3 is made up of 14 amino acids. The chain's CDR3 is CASSPGQYAETQYF. CDR3 sequence (DNA): TGTGCCAGCAGCCCGGGACAGTACGCGGAGACCCAGTACTTC.

This clonotype occurred many times. CDR3 DNA sequence: TGTGCTAGTGGTTTGGGAACTGGAAGCACAGATACGCAGTATTTT. Translated: CASGLGTGSTDTQYF. V and J are TRBV12-5 and TRBJ2-3, with unresolved D. This CDR3 region has 15 residues. V shed 1 base and J shed 0 bases, with 8 bases lying between them. Germline V gene lookup returns CDR1 LGHNT and CDR2 FRNRAP.

This chain uses TRBV18 with TRBJ2-3; D gene ambiguous. The length of the CDR3 is 14 residues. Trimming removed 3 bases from V and 4 bases from J, with 11 bases in between. From germline, CDR1 is KGHSH and CDR2 LQKENI. The CDR3 is CASSPPGGADTQYF. CDR3 nucleotide sequence: TGTGCCAGCTCACCCCCGGGTGGGGCAGATACGCAGTATTTT.

The CDR3 DNA reads TGCAGCGTTAGCACGGGAGTAGACTACGAGCAGTACTTC. It specifies CSVSTGVDYEQYF. This rearrangement joins TRBV29-1 to TRBJ2-7; TRBD2 is a possible D gene (6 bases). The germline gives CDR1 SQVTM, CDR2 ANQGSEA. This CDR3 is built from 13 residues. The V end was cut by 5 bases, the J end by 3 bases, with 14 bases between.

Note on this clonotype: This may stem from a read error, because a much larger clone lies one nucleotide away. J is TRBJ1-1 and V is TRBV6-1; D possibly corresponds to TRBD1 (5 bases). CDR1 MNHNS and CDR2 SASEGT come from the germline V gene. The V gene lost 6 bases and the J gene lost 4 bases, with 12 bases spanning the gap. The CDR3 is 13 residues long. The CDR3, as DNA: TGTGCCAGCAGAAAAGGGGTGAGCACTGAAGCTTTCTTT. Protein sequence: CASRKGVSTEAFF.